These 28 T cell receptor beta chains share one sample of origin, sequenced in a study of cytomegalovirus exposure and HLA in healthy donors. Primers: 60 Vbeta forward and 13 Jbeta reverse. Profiling relied on immunoSEQ multiplex PCR, and the TCRdb table lists in-frame clones only, not all of them. This repertoire includes roughly 220,000 clones. Specimen: PBMCs. Source of these receptors: a girl aged 2 to 10 in good health and CMV-seropositive.

Comment on this clone: The junction departs from germline at one end; a sequencing error may be responsible. This specimen includes other DNA sequences encoding the same CDR3. This sequence joins TRBV19 and TRBJ1-5; D remains ambiguous. CDR1 LNHDA and CDR2 SQIVND come from the germline V gene (reference sequence). This CDR3 region has 12 residues. The CDR3 nucleotides are TGTGCCAGTACTTATAGCAACCAGCCCCAGCATTTT. It encodes CASTYSNQPQHF. Looking up the rest from reference TRBV19 and TRBJ1-5 gives the full variable domain: DGGITQSPKYLFRKEGQNVTLSCEQNLNHDAMYWYRQDPGQGLRLIYYSQIVNDFQKGDIAEGYSVSREKKESFPLTVTSAQKNPTAFYLCASTYSNQPQHFGDGTRLSIL.

This chain uses TRBV6-1 with TRBJ1-4, with 8 bases fitting TRBD1. The CDR3 length is 17 residues. Germline CDR1 MNHNS, CDR2 SASEGT. Trimming took 3 bases from V and 7 from J; bases not matched to a gene: 13. The chain's CDR3 is CASSDYGAGGFGEKLFF. The CDR3 nucleotides read TGTGCCAGCAGTGACTATGGGGCAGGGGGCTTTGGTGAAAAACTGTTTTTT.

This chain joins TRBV6-6 and TRBJ1-2; perhaps TRBD1 as D (6 bases). V gave up 5 bases and J gave up 7 bases, with 14 bases separating them. There are 13 residues in the CDR3. CDR1 MNHNY and CDR2 SVGAGI come from the germline V gene (reference sequence). The CDR3 DNA is TGTGCCAGCAGTCCAGTGACAGGCTCTGGCTACACCTTC. The encoded protein is CASSPVTGSGYTF.

The chain carries TRBV2 and TRBJ1-2; weak D call: TRBD1 (5 bases). The V gene lost 8 bases and the J gene lost 5 bases, with 24 bases spanning the gap. CDR3 length equals 16 residues. In germline, CDR1 is SNHLY, CDR2 FYNNEI. The CDR3 protein is CASSRTSDGGIYGYTF. CDR3 nucleotides: TGTGCCAGCTCCAGGACCTCGGACGGGGGAATTTATGGCTACACCTTC.

The chain has TRBV7-6 and TRBJ2-1; TRBD2 agrees at 8 bases. The CDR3 length is 15 residues. V was clipped by 4 bases and J by 8 bases; unmatched bases: 10. Germline loops: CDR1 SGHVS, CDR2 FNYEAQ. The CDR3 protein is CASSSTPGGFDEQFF. The CDR3 nucleotides are TGTGCCAGCAGCTCCACCCCGGGGGGGTTCGATGAGCAGTTCTTC. The entire variable domain, with the rest obtained from reference TRBV7-6 and TRBJ2-1, is as follows: GAGVSQSPRYKVTKRGQDVALRCDPISGHVSLYWYRQALGQGPEFLTYFNYEAQQDKSGLPNDRFSAERPEGSISTLTIQRTEQRDSAMYRCASSSTPGGFDEQFFGPGTRLTVL.

The chain combines TRBV5-1 with TRBJ2-1; D is possibly TRBD1 (5 bases). The germline V gene encodes CDR1 SGHRS and CDR2 YFSETQ. The CDR3 length is 14 residues. V gave up 6 bases and J gave up 7 bases, with 17 bases separating them. CDR3 protein: CASTTPQGKNEQFF. CDR3 in DNA: TGCGCCAGCACCACACCCCAGGGTAAGAATGAGCAGTTCTTC.

The J gene is TRBJ2-7, the V gene TRBV5-1; tentatively, D is TRBD2 (6 bases). Per germline, CDR1 SGHRS and CDR2 YFSETQ. This CDR3 region has 14 residues. Trimming took 6 bases from V and 0 from J, leaving 13 bases between them. DNA for the CDR3: TGCGCCAGCACGGCGGGGCCCAGCTCCTACGAGCAGTACTTC. It codes for CASTAGPSSYEQYF.

J is TRBJ2-1 and V is TRBV5-1; 9 bases are shared with TRBD2. Trimming at V came to 4 bases and at J to 2 bases, leaving 7 bases not matched to a gene. CDR1 and CDR2 (germline): SGHRS, YFSETQ. The CDR3 has 16 residues. The CDR3 loop is CASSPGASGTYNEQFF. In DNA form, the CDR3 reads TGCGCCAGCAGCCCGGGGGCTAGCGGGACCTACAATGAGCAGTTCTTC.

This sequence joins TRBV5-3 and TRBJ1-2; 7 bases are shared with TRBD1. TRBV5-3 counts as an open reading frame of uncertain function. This CDR3 is built from 17 residues. The ends lost 0 bases at V and 2 bases at J; junction bases unmatched: 10. The CDR3, as DNA: TGTGCCAGAAGCTTGGGGTATACAGGGGACGAGAACTATGGCTACACCTTC. It is translated as CARSLGYTGDENYGYTF.

The V gene is TRBV7-2, the J gene TRBJ1-1; a weak D match, TRBD1 (5 bases). The CDR3 runs 14 residues. The ends were cut back, 5 bases at V and 0 bases at J, with 10 bases in the middle. The germline V gene encodes CDR1 SGHTA and CDR2 FQGNSA. For the CDR3, the DNA is TGTGCCAGCAGCAGGGGCCAATTGAACACTGAAGCTTTCTTT. It yields the protein CASSRGQLNTEAFF.

The chain joins TRBV28 to TRBJ2-1, with TRBD2 matching over 8 bases. Trimming at V came to 5 bases and at J to 9 bases, leaving 12 bases not matched to a gene. Germline values: CDR1 MDHEN, CDR2 SYDVKM. The CDR3 loop spans 15 amino acids. The DNA for the CDR3 is TGTGCCAGCAGTGCCGCGGGAGGCCCCTTCAGTGAGCAGTTCTTC. It yields the protein CASSAAGGPFSEQFF. Supplemented by reference TRBV28 and TRBJ2-1, the full variable domain reads DVKVTQSSRYLVKRTGEKVFLECVQDMDHENMFWYRQDPGLGLRLIYFSYDVKMKEKGDIPEGYSVSREKKERFSLILESASTNQTSMYLCASSAAGGPFSEQFFGPGTRLTVL.

This sequence joins TRBV27 and TRBJ2-7; no clear D. V lost 1 base and J 2 bases, leaving 9 bases between the germline ends. The CDR3 is made up of 14 amino acids. Looked up from germline, CDR1 is MNHEY and CDR2 is SMNVEV (reference sequence). CDR3 protein: CASSLFPTTYEQYF. In nucleotides, the CDR3 is TGTGCCAGCAGTTTATTTCCCACAACCTACGAGCAGTACTTC.

CDR3 sequence: CASSEGTGNYGYTF. CDR3 DNA sequence: TGTGCCAGCAGTGAAGGGACAGGGAACTATGGCTACACCTTC. The chain carries TRBV2 and TRBJ1-2; 8 bases fit TRBD1. The CDR3 contains 14 residues. V was pared by 1 base and J by 2 bases, with 0 bases of the junction left unmatched. From germline, CDR1 is SNHLY and CDR2 FYNNEI. The full variable domain, in which reference TRBV2 and TRBJ1-2 provide the parts outside the CDR3, is EPEVTQTPSHQVTQMGQEVILRCVPISNHLYFYWYRQILGQKVEFLVSFYNNEISEKSEIFDDQFSVERPDGSNFTLKIRSTKLEDSAMYFCASSEGTGNYGYTFGSGTRLTVV.

This chain links TRBV5-1 with TRBJ2-3; 10 bases map to TRBD2. Germline V gene sequence: CDR1 SGHRS, CDR2 YFSETQ. This CDR3 spans 15 amino acids. Trimming at V came to 0 bases and at J to 9 bases, leaving 7 bases not matched to a gene. The CDR3 nucleotides are TGCGCCAGCAGCTTGGTTAGCGGGGGGCCTGAGACGCAGTATTTT. Encoded protein: CASSLVSGGPETQYF.

V gene TRBV9 combines with J gene TRBJ2-2; tentative D call: TRBD2 (5 bases). V dropped 6 bases and J dropped 7 bases, with 16 bases sitting between them. The V gene's germline CDR1 is SGDLS and CDR2 YYNGEE. The length of the CDR3 is 14 residues. The CDR3 is CASNEEGWGGELFF. As DNA, the CDR3 is TGTGCCAGCAACGAAGAGGGCTGGGGCGGGGAGCTGTTTTTT.

The chain recombines TRBV4-1 with TRBJ2-2; 10 nucleotides align to TRBD2. Trimming at V came to 0 bases and at J to 5 bases, leaving 6 bases not matched to a gene. This CDR3 region has 17 residues. CDR1 is MGHRA and CDR2 is YSYEKL in the germline V gene. This CDR3 is CASSQEGLAGATGELFF. CDR3 coding DNA: TGCGCCAGCAGCCAAGAAGGTCTAGCGGGAGCAACCGGGGAGCTGTTTTTT.

CDR3 residues: CASTGRQGDPNEQFF. As DNA, the CDR3 is TGTGCCAGCACCGGAAGGCAGGGGGACCCCAATGAGCAGTTCTTC. The V call is TRBV6-6, the J call TRBJ2-1; 7 bases match TRBD1. V was pared by 7 bases and J by 6 bases, with 12 bases of the junction left unmatched. The CDR3 has 15 amino acids. Germline CDR1 and CDR2: MNHNY and SVGAGI (reference sequence).

The CDR3 reads CASSYGGDWSEKLFF. For the CDR3, the DNA is TGTGCCAGCAGTTATGGCGGAGACTGGAGTGAAAAACTGTTTTTT. The chain joins TRBV7-9 to TRBJ1-4, with D uncertain. Trimming removed 6 bases at V and 7 bases at J, with 18 bases between. The CDR3 has 15 residues. Per germline, CDR1 SEHNR and CDR2 FQNEAQ (reference sequence).

V usage is TRBV7-9 and J usage is TRBJ1-1; D unclear. The CDR3 has 13 amino acids. Germline CDR1 SEHNR, CDR2 FQNEAQ (reference sequence). Trimming stripped 1 base from V and 1 base from J, with 4 bases between. In DNA form, the CDR3 reads TGTGCCAGCAGCTTAGGGGCGAACACTGAAGCTTTCTTT. Its protein product is CASSLGANTEAFF.

The DNA of the CDR3 is TGCGCCAGCAGCTTACAGGACCCGGACATCACAGATACGCAGTATTTT. Its translation: CASSLQDPDITDTQYF. The chain recombines TRBV5-1 with TRBJ2-3; D is possibly TRBD1 (5 bases). CDR1 is SGHRS, CDR2 YFSETQ, per germline. Trimming stripped 2 bases from V and 2 bases from J, with 15 bases between. CDR3 length: 16 residues.

The rearrangement uses TRBV9 and TRBJ2-1; perhaps TRBD1 as D (7 bases). The germline V gene encodes CDR1 SGDLS and CDR2 YYNGEE. This CDR3 comprises 15 residues. Between the trimmed V and J ends, which lost 4 bases and 2 bases, there was a span of 13 bases. Here the CDR3 DNA reads TGTGCCAGCAGCCCCAGGGGGGAGACCTACAATGAGCAGTTCTTC. It yields the protein CASSPRGETYNEQFF.

The genes are TRBV25-1 and TRBJ2-2; tentatively, D is TRBD1 (5 bases). Per germline, CDR1 MGHDK and CDR2 SYGVNS. V gave up 3 bases and J gave up 10 bases, with 6 bases separating them. CDR3 length equals 11 residues. The CDR3 DNA reads TGTGCCAGCAGTGACGGACAGGAGCTGTTTTTT. Encoded protein: CASSDGQELFF.

The chain joins TRBV6-5 to TRBJ2-5, with a possible D match to TRBD1 (6 bases). The last part of the DNA fits TRBJ2-7 better; the J call may be wrong. From germline, CDR1 is MNHEY and CDR2 SVGAGI. This CDR3 is 14 amino acids long. The CDR3 nucleotides read TGTGCCAGCAGTTACCAGCTCCAGGGGTACGAGCAGTACTTC. Translated, it gives CASSYQLQGYEQYF.

This chain connects TRBV30 to TRBJ2-5; tentatively, D is TRBD2 (6 bases). CDR1 is GTSNPN and CDR2 is SVGIG in the germline V gene (reference sequence). This CDR3 has 14 amino acids. Between the trimmed V and J ends, which lost 0 bases and 5 bases, there was a span of 13 bases. CDR3 DNA sequence: TGTGCCTGGAGTGTTAGGAGGGCGGGGGAGACCCAGTACTTC. Its protein is CAWSVRRAGETQYF.

In regard to this clone: In the same sample, other DNA sequences code for this CDR3. V is TRBV27 and J is TRBJ1-5; D not resolved. CDR1 MNHEY and CDR2 SMNVEV come from the germline V gene (reference sequence). V was trimmed by 3 bases and J by 3 bases, leaving 3 bases between them. The CDR3 sequence is 12 residues long. The CDR3 coding sequence is TGTGCCAGCAGTTTCCTCAATCAGCCCCAGCATTTT. Protein product: CASSFLNQPQHF.

V is TRBV5-6 and J is TRBJ1-2, with TRBD1 matching 9 bases. Germline CDR1 and CDR2: SGHDT and YYEEEE. The V and J ends lost 8 bases and 6 bases, in that order; junction bases with no gene match: 2. CDR3 size: 11 residues. The CDR3 sequence is CASGQGHGYTF. CDR3 coding DNA: TGTGCCAGTGGACAGGGGCATGGCTACACCTTC.

J is TRBJ2-7 and V is TRBV4-1; 9 bases are shared with TRBD1. Germline lookup yields CDR1 MGHRA and CDR2 YSYEKL. CDR3 size: 15 residues. Unmatched junction bases numbered 11, after V lost 6 bases and J lost 5 bases. The CDR3 DNA is TGCGCCAGCAGAAGACAGGGGGACAAAAGCGACGAGCAGTACTTC. Amino acids: CASRRQGDKSDEQYF.

The J gene is TRBJ2-7, the V gene TRBV28; perhaps TRBD1 as D (5 bases). V lost 5 bases to trimming and J lost 2 bases, with 16 bases between them. Germline CDR1 is MDHEN and CDR2 is SYDVKM. CDR3 length: 15 residues. In DNA form, the CDR3 reads TGTGCCAGCAGTCCCCCGCAGGGTCAGCCCTACGAGCAGTACTTC. It translates to CASSPPQGQPYEQYF.